This TCR beta chain emerged from a study of monozygotic twins with inflammatory bowel disease. General study points: Lower TCRbeta diversity (inverse Simpson) was seen in IBD patients than in healthy co-twins. It was not supported that a single strong signal or clonotype was associated with IBD. No repertoire similarity difference was seen between concordant and discordant twins; power was possibly limited.

Two nested PCRs, roughly 16 and 10 cycles, amplified TCRalpha and TCRbeta cDNA. Reanalyzing the 5' RACE reads, TCRdb keeps one entry per CDR3 protein, without DNA. This table lists under 150,000 distinct CDR3 sequences. In regard to this clonotype: Its antigen is currently unknown.

This CDR3 contains 16 residues. Germline CDR1 is SGDLS and CDR2 is YYNGEE. The chain joins TRBV9 to TRBJ2-2. Sequencing input: blood. This sequence originates from a human donor with ulcerative colitis or Crohn's disease, or a healthy co-twin of an affected twin (not recorded which). The CDR3 spells CASSVAGGRPTGELFF.